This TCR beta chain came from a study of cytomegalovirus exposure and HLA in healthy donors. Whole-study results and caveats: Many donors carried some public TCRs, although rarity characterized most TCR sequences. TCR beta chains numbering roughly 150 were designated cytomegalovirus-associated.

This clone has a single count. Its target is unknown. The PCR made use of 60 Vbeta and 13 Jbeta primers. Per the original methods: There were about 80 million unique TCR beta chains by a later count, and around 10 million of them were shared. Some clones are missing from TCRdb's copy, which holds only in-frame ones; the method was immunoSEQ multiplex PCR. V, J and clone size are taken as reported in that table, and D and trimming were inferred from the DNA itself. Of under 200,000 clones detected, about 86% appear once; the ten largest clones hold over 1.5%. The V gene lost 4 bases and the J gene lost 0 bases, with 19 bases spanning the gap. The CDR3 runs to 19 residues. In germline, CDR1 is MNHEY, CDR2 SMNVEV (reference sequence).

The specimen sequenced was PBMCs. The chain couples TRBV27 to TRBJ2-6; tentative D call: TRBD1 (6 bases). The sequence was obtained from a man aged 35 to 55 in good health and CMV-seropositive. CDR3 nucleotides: TGTGCCAGCAGTTACCTCCCTGGGGGCACCAACTCTGGGGCCAACGTCCTGACTTTC. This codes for CASSYLPGGTNSGANVLTF. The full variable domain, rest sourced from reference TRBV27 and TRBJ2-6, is EAQVTQNPRYLITVTGKKLTVTCSQNMNHEYMSWYRQDPGLGLRQIYYSMNVEVTDKGDVPEGYKVSRKEKRNFPLILESPSPNQTSLYFCASSYLPGGTNSGANVLTFGAGSRLTVL.